This entry features one TCR beta chain sequence. Its antigen is unknown. The record originates from a study of T cell responses to AZD1222 COVID-19 vaccine. Libraries were prepared by immunoSEQ multiplex PCR; TCRdb keeps only in-frame clonotypes and omits some of them. The sample comprises more than 150,000 clones, about 90% of which are singletons, and 2.5% to 3% rests with the top ten. Broader study findings: The donors showed a predominance of white British ancestry and of females, with possible underestimation of clonal diversity. Spike-specific TCR depth and breadth grew after two AZD1222 doses.

Germline CDR1 and CDR2: LGHDT and YNNKEL (reference sequence). The trim removed 5 bases at V and 3 bases at J, leaving 5 bases unmatched. The CDR3 covers 15 residues. The receptor comes from an adult in good health. This chain connects TRBV3-1 (or the pseudogene TRBV3-2) to TRBJ1-5; 9 nucleotides line up with TRBD1. This sample comprised peripheral blood, obtained on day 0 of MenACWY control vaccination. In DNA, the CDR3 is TGTGCCAGCAGCTTGGGACAGGGAAACAATCAGCCCCAGCATTTT. Its protein product is CASSLGQGNNQPQHF.